The entry below describes one T cell receptor beta chain. After constant-region reverse-primer amplification, full-length variable regions underwent semi-nested PCR with Nested Universal Primer A. TCRdb independently ran MiXCR on the 5' RACE reads; one entry per CDR3 protein. The sample yields 50,000 to 70,000 distinct CDR3 sequences, about a fifth seen once. The sorted Tregs were CD4+CD25+CD127-/low cells. From germline, CDR1 is SGHRS and CDR2 YFSETQ. The trim removed 5 bases at V and 6 bases at J, leaving 3 bases unmatched. The CDR3 has 12 residues. Sample: tumor-infiltrating Tregs sorted from the breast tumor. The TCR sequence derives from a female donor with breast cancer. The chain links TRBV5-1 to TRBJ2-7; TRBD1 matches at 9 bases. This CDR3 is CASRGQGTEQYF. CDR3 coding DNA: TGCGCCAGCAGGGGACAGGGCACCGAGCAGTACTTC.